The 8 T cell receptor beta chains below come from one sample, sequenced in a study of cytomegalovirus exposure and HLA in healthy donors. PCR was performed using 60 Vbeta and 13 Jbeta primers. Assay used: immunoSEQ multiplex PCR; TCRdb lists only in-frame clones, some missing. The table includes 57,000 or so clones, around 75% detected once. The sequenced material came from PBMCs. The receptors were sampled from a man aged 50 or older in good health and CMV-seropositive.

A remark on this clone: A much larger clone differs from this one at a single base, so this may be a read error. The rearrangement links TRBV9 to TRBJ2-7, with a possible D match to TRBD1 (6 bases). Per the germline V gene, CDR1 is SGDLS and CDR2 is YYNGEE. CDR3 length: 15 residues. CDR3 nucleotide sequence: TGTTCCAGCAGCTCCCAGGGGCCCAGCTCCTACCAGCAGTACTTC. Its protein is CSSSSQGPSSYQQYF.

The chain joins TRBV10-1 to TRBJ2-3, with TRBD2 matching over 10 bases. The CDR3 covers 18 residues. The germline V gene encodes CDR1 WNHNN and CDR2 SYGVQD (reference sequence). The trim removed 3 bases at V and 7 bases at J, leaving 16 bases unmatched. CDR3 bases: TGCGCCAGCAGTGACCGAACTAGTGGGTCTAGCGGGAGTTATACGCAGTATTTT. Translating gives CASSDRTSGSSGSYTQYF.

This chain uses TRBV9 with TRBJ2-3; D gene uncertain. Germline CDR1 reads SGDLS; CDR2 reads YYNGEE. V dropped 5 bases and J dropped 1 base, with 11 bases sitting between them. There are 14 residues in the CDR3. CDR3 residues: CASSVLTGTDTQYF. The CDR3 region has the DNA TGTGCCAGCAGTGTCTTGACTGGCACAGATACGCAGTATTTT.

The chain carries TRBV11-2 and TRBJ2-1; 9 bases align to TRBD2. Germline CDR1 reads SGHAT; CDR2 reads FQNNGV. With V trimmed by 5 bases and J by 2 bases, 7 bases remained unmatched. This CDR3 has 16 residues. DNA for the CDR3: TGTGCCAGCAGCATCGTTAGCGGGAGACCCTACAATGAGCAGTTCTTC. Its translation: CASSIVSGRPYNEQFF. The variable domain in full, completed from reference TRBV11-2 and TRBJ2-1, reads EAGVAQSPRYKIIEKRQSVAFWCNPISGHATLYWYQQILGQGPKLLIQFQNNGVVDDSQLPKDRFSAERLKGVDSTLKIQPAKLEDSAVYLCASSIVSGRPYNEQFFGPGTRLTVL.

This rearrangement joins TRBV5-8 to TRBJ1-1; D not certain. The V end was cut by 3 bases, the J end by 0 bases, with 9 bases between. CDR3 length equals 14 residues. Germline V CDR1 and CDR2: SGHTS, YDEGEE. CDR3 DNA sequence: TGTGCCAGCAGCTATTGGGAGATGAACACTGAAGCTTTCTTT. Its translation is CASSYWEMNTEAFF.

The chain combines TRBV19 with TRBJ2-7, with a possible D match to TRBD1 (5 bases). V lost 3 bases to trimming and J lost 2 bases, with 11 bases between them. CDR1 LNHDA and CDR2 SQIVND come from the germline V gene (reference sequence). The CDR3 consists of 14 residues. The CDR3 coding sequence is TGTGCCAGTAGTATCAGGGATGCAACCTACGAGCAGTACTTC. Protein sequence: CASSIRDATYEQYF.

J is TRBJ2-7 and V is TRBV10-1, with D unclear. Deletions cut 3 bases from V and 2 bases from J, with 11 bases between. Germline values: CDR1 WNHNN, CDR2 SYGVQD (reference sequence). The CDR3 spans 14 residues. This CDR3 reads CASSDPIEPYEQYF. The CDR3 nucleotides are TGCGCCAGCAGTGACCCTATAGAACCCTACGAGCAGTACTTC.

Comment on this clone: One end of the junction varies from germline; a read error may be responsible. The CDR3, as DNA: TGTTCCAGCAGCTCCGGGGGAGCGGGAGGGCCGGGCGAGCAGTACTTC. Protein sequence: CSSSSGGAGGPGEQYF. The chain employs TRBV7-9 and TRBJ2-5, with 10 bases lining up with TRBD2. The assigned J gene may be wrong: the sequence end matches TRBJ2-7 better. Germline V CDR1 and CDR2: SEHNR, FQNEAQ (reference sequence). The CDR3 has 16 amino acids.